The sequence of this T cell receptor (beta chain) was determined in a study of blood T cell repertoires in COVID-19. Study-level information: Some COVID-19 samples were acute and others convalescent; all came from the United States, Italy and Spain. The cDNA or gDNA used as material had been derived from T cells, B-cell-depleted T cells, or PBMCs.

Methods used by the authors: Amplification of reference gene primers was used by the study to estimate nucleated cell counts. Only in-frame clones appear in the TCRdb table, and some are missing; sequencing was by immunoSEQ multiplex PCR. The V and J calls and clone size are taken from that table; D and trimming were inferred from the DNA. The sample records hundreds of thousands of clones, roughly 87% being singletons. Trimming took 3 bases from V and 3 from J, leaving 12 bases between them. Germline-derived CDR1 and CDR2 are SGHRS and YFSETQ. This CDR3 contains 15 residues. The receptor was isolated from a woman in her forties or fifties who had recovered from COVID-19. Specimen: peripheral blood. The rearrangement links TRBV5-1 to TRBJ2-2; tentatively, D is TRBD2 (5 bases). In nucleotides, the CDR3 is TGCGCCAGCAGCTCGGATCGAGGGTACACCGGGGAGCTGTTTTTT. Amino acids: CASSSDRGYTGELFF.